Each of the 31 T cell receptor beta chains below was sequenced from the same sample in a study of T cells after somatic rescue of genetic block. Generated by immunoSEQ multiplex PCR, the TCRdb table keeps only in-frame clones and is missing some. Altogether 100,000 to 120,000 clones are present, 90% to 95% being singletons, with the ten largest covering about 1.5%. Sequencing used peripheral blood mononuclear cells (PBMCs). These receptors were collected from a woman aged 18-29 years.

The chain has TRBV19 and TRBJ1-1, with D tentatively TRBD1 (5 bases). The germline V gene has CDR1 LNHDA and CDR2 SQIVND (reference sequence). This CDR3 has 14 residues. The V end was cut by 2 bases, the J end by 4 bases, with 11 bases between. This CDR3 reads CASSIKAGSTEAFF. CDR3 in DNA: TGTGCCAGTAGTATAAAGGCAGGGAGCACTGAAGCTTTCTTT. Drawing the rest from reference TRBV19 and TRBJ1-1, the complete variable domain is DGGITQSPKYLFRKEGQNVTLSCEQNLNHDAMYWYRQDPGQGLRLIYYSQIVNDFQKGDIAEGYSVSREKKESFPLTVTSAQKNPTAFYLCASSIKAGSTEAFFGQGTRLTVV.

V usage is TRBV28 and J usage is TRBJ2-7, with a weak D call TRBD1 (5 bases). The CDR3 spans 15 residues. Germline loops: CDR1 MDHEN, CDR2 SYDVKM. V lost 7 bases, J lost 2 bases, and 18 bases lay in between. The CDR3 DNA reads TGTGCCAGCACCTCCGACAGATACTTGGCCTACGAGCAGTACTTC. Its protein is CASTSDRYLAYEQYF.

This clone was counted a single time. The V call is TRBV6-5, the J call TRBJ1-1; D might be TRBD1 (5 bases). This CDR3 is 14 amino acids long. Looked up from germline, CDR1 is MNHEY and CDR2 is SVGAGI. V lost 0 bases and J lost 2, with 7 bases in between. The CDR3 nucleotides read TGTGCCAGCAGTTACTCTGGGACCAACACTGAAGCTTTCTTT. This translates into CASSYSGTNTEAFF.

The chain uses TRBV11-3 and TRBJ1-6; D gene ambiguous. CDR3 length: 14 amino acids. CDR1 and CDR2 (germline): SGHNT, YENEEA. V dropped 3 bases and J dropped 6 bases, with 9 bases sitting between them. Here the CDR3 reads CASSFPVLNSPLHF. The CDR3 coding sequence is TGTGCCAGCAGCTTTCCGGTCCTTAATTCACCCCTCCACTTT.

The chain is built from TRBV7-9 and TRBJ1-2; D not certain. CDR1 is SEHNR, CDR2 FQNEAQ, per germline (reference sequence). Trimming left V 0 bases short and J 4 bases short, with 3 bases between. This CDR3 is built from 12 residues. The CDR3 region has the DNA TGTGCCAGCAGCTTAGCCATCTATGGCTACACCTTC. It encodes CASSLAIYGYTF.

This sequence joins TRBV4-1 and TRBJ2-5; the match to TRBD1 covers 7 bases. CDR3 length: 14 residues. J lost 3 bases, V lost 3 bases, and 4 bases had no gene match. Germline V gene lookup returns CDR1 MGHRA and CDR2 YSYEKL. The CDR3 bases are TGCGCCAGCAGCCATATCGGGACAGAAGAGACCCAGTACTTC. Its protein is CASSHIGTEETQYF.

Regarding this clone: A read error may account for a junction end that differs from germline. This chain uses TRBV11-3 with TRBJ2-2, with 8 bases aligning to TRBD2. The CDR3 spans 15 residues. Germline CDR1 is SGHNT and CDR2 is YENEEA. DNA for the CDR3: TGTGCCAGCAGATTAGCGGGAAAAAACACCGGGGAGCTGTTTTTT. Translated, it gives CASRLAGKNTGELFF.

The chain recombines TRBV5-1 with TRBJ1-4; perhaps TRBD1 as D (5 bases). Trimming shortened V by 4 bases and J by 8 bases, and 9 bases separated the two germline ends. Germline lookup yields CDR1 SGHRS and CDR2 YFSETQ. The CDR3 length is 12 residues. The CDR3 DNA is TGCGCCAGCAGCCGGGACCGGGAAAAACTGTTTTTT. This translates into CASSRDREKLFF.

The chain carries TRBV6-4 and TRBJ2-7; tentative D call: TRBD1 (5 bases). V was clipped by 6 bases and J by 1 base, with 13 bases between them. The V gene's germline CDR1 is MRHNA and CDR2 SNTAGT. The CDR3 loop spans 14 amino acids. The CDR3 sequence: CASRARQLSYEQYF. CDR3 nucleotide sequence: TGTGCCAGCAGGGCCCGACAGCTTTCCTACGAGCAGTACTTC.

The chain is built from TRBV4-1 and TRBJ1-5; 8 nucleotides align to TRBD1. The CDR3 is made up of 17 amino acids. Germline values: CDR1 MGHRA, CDR2 YSYEKL. Trimming at V came to 1 base and at J to 7 bases, leaving 12 bases not matched to a gene. The CDR3 loop reads CASSQVGRGPSRQPQHF. Here the CDR3 DNA reads TGCGCCAGCAGCCAAGTAGGCAGGGGGCCATCCAGGCAGCCCCAGCATTTT.

V gene TRBV18 combines with J gene TRBJ1-1; 8 nucleotides agree with TRBD1. V shed 3 bases and J 6 bases; nucleotides not matched to a gene: 6. Per the germline V gene, CDR1 is KGHSH and CDR2 is LQKENI. CDR3 size: 14 residues. The CDR3 DNA reads TGTGCCAGCTCACCCTGGACAGGGCGGGCTGAAGCTTTCTTT. Protein sequence: CASSPWTGRAEAFF.

The chain recombines TRBV19 with TRBJ1-1; unclear D gene. V shed 5 bases and J shed 1 base, with 11 bases lying between them. Germline V CDR1 and CDR2: LNHDA, SQIVND (reference sequence). The CDR3 has 14 residues. The CDR3 here is CASSFLGGNTEAFF. CDR3 coding DNA: TGTGCCAGTAGTTTCCTGGGAGGGAACACTGAAGCTTTCTTT.

This clone has only a few counts. This chain joins TRBV7-8 and TRBJ1-1; D possibly corresponds to TRBD1 (6 bases). Trimming pared 5 bases from V and 4 bases from J, leaving 11 bases between. The CDR3 has 13 amino acids. The germline gives CDR1 SGHVS, CDR2 FQNEAQ. CDR3 sequence: CASSPGQRTEAFF. The CDR3 nucleotides are TGTGCCAGCAGCCCAGGACAGCGCACTGAAGCTTTCTTT.

This clone was observed a single time. V gene TRBV5-1 combines with J gene TRBJ2-3; 11 bases map to TRBD2. Germline assignment: CDR1 SGHRS and CDR2 YFSETQ. Trimming cost V 2 bases and J 5 bases; bases outside gene matches: 4. This CDR3 has 15 amino acids. Here the CDR3 DNA reads TGCGCCAGCAGCTTTAGCGGGGGGGCGGGAGATACGCAGTATTTT. This encodes CASSFSGGAGDTQYF.

The gene calls are TRBV18 and TRBJ2-5; tentative D call: TRBD2 (5 bases). Trimming cost V 0 bases and J 5 bases, with 10 bases left between them. The length of the CDR3 is 14 residues. CDR1 and CDR2 from the germline V gene are KGHSH and LQKENI. The CDR3 DNA reads TGTGCCAGCTCACCACCCCTAGCCCGGGAGACCCAGTACTTC. It yields the protein CASSPPLARETQYF. Combining the CDR3 with reference TRBV18 and TRBJ2-5 gives the whole variable domain NAGVMQNPRHLVRRRGQEARLRCSPMKGHSHVYWYRQLPEEGLKFMVYLQKENIIDESGMPKERFSAEFPKEGPSILRIQQVVRGDSAAYFCASSPPLARETQYFGPGTRLLVL.

The chain is built from TRBV5-6 and TRBJ1-4; 10 bases agree with TRBD1. The CDR3 totals 15 residues. V shed 5 bases, J shed 7 bases, and the junction held 8 bases outside the gene matches. Germline lookup yields CDR1 SGHDT and CDR2 YYEEEE. The DNA of the CDR3 is TGTGCCAGCAGTCGGTTGACAGGGGGCAGTGAAAAACTGTTTTTT. Translation: CASSRLTGGSEKLFF.

This chain uses TRBV7-6 with TRBJ2-7, with 10 bases matching TRBD1. With V trimmed by 5 bases and J by 4 bases, 17 bases remained unmatched. Germline CDR1 reads SGHVS; CDR2 reads FNYEAQ. The CDR3 has 18 amino acids. For the CDR3, the DNA is TGTGCCAGCAGCCGCACCTCCGGGACAGGGGTTAGTGGGTACGAGCAGTACTTC. This encodes CASSRTSGTGVSGYEQYF. Full variable domain (remainder filled in from reference TRBV7-6 and TRBJ2-7): GAGVSQSPRYKVTKRGQDVALRCDPISGHVSLYWYRQALGQGPEFLTYFNYEAQQDKSGLPNDRFSAERPEGSISTLTIQRTEQRDSAMYRCASSRTSGTGVSGYEQYFGPGTRLTVT.

The chain joins TRBV7-9 to TRBJ1-1; 7 nucleotides align to TRBD1. Trimming cost V 5 bases and J 5 bases; bases outside gene matches: 11. Germline assignment: CDR1 SEHNR and CDR2 FQNEAQ (reference sequence). CDR3 size: 15 residues. The CDR3 nucleotides read TGTGCCAGCAGCGATACGCGACAGGGTTTGACTGAAGCTTTCTTT. Protein product: CASSDTRQGLTEAFF.

V and J are TRBV2 and TRBJ1-6; no reliable D call. The CDR3 sequence is 13 residues long. The V gene lost 1 base and the J gene lost 8 bases, with 6 bases spanning the gap. Looked up from germline, CDR1 is SNHLY and CDR2 is FYNNEI. The CDR3 DNA reads TGTGCCAGCAGTGAAGGGTTTGATTCACCCCTCCACTTT. Amino acids: CASSEGFDSPLHF.

The chain links TRBV28 to TRBJ2-1; the D gene is possibly TRBD2 (7 bases). The CDR3 length is 14 residues. The germline V and J ends were trimmed by 5 bases and 9 bases, with 17 bases remaining between them. Germline V gene data show CDR1 as MDHEN and CDR2 as SYDVKM. CDR3 nucleotides: TGTGCCAGCAGTACCCCGGGGGGCCGGGGTGAGCAGTTCTTC. This translates into CASSTPGGRGEQFF.

The rearrangement links TRBV5-8 to TRBJ2-7; D gene ambiguous. The CDR3 spans 15 residues. The germline V and J ends were trimmed by 6 bases and 0 bases, with 16 bases remaining between them. CDR1 SGHTS and CDR2 YDEGEE come from the germline V gene. CDR3 residues: CASTLRGGGSYEQYF. The CDR3 nucleotides read TGTGCCAGCACCCTGCGCGGCGGTGGCTCCTACGAGCAGTACTTC.

This chain uses TRBV7-9 with TRBJ2-1, with D possibly matching TRBD2 (6 bases). Germline CDR1 SEHNR, CDR2 FQNEAQ (reference sequence). Trimming removed 5 bases from V and 10 bases from J, with 12 bases in between. This CDR3 is 12 amino acids long. CDR3 protein: CASSPPAGEQFF. CDR3 coding DNA: TGTGCCAGCAGCCCCCCGGCGGGGGAGCAGTTCTTC.

The chain joins TRBV18 to TRBJ2-5, with D possibly matching TRBD2 (6 bases). V lost 6 bases and J lost 2, with 13 bases in between. The V gene's germline CDR1 is KGHSH and CDR2 LQKENI. The CDR3 extends over 14 amino acids. CDR3 in DNA: TGTGCCAGCTCCTCAGACGGGGGACAAGAGACCCAGTACTTC. This gives the protein CASSSDGGQETQYF.

This chain links TRBV4-3 with TRBJ1-6; TRBD1 is a possible D gene (5 bases). CDR1 is LGHNA and CDR2 is YSLEER in the germline V gene. The CDR3 length is 15 residues. Trimming pared 1 base from V and 6 bases from J, leaving 10 bases between. For the CDR3, the DNA is TGCGCCAGCAGCCAAGTGCCGGGGCTTAATTCACCCCTCCACTTT. This codes for CASSQVPGLNSPLHF.

The gene calls are TRBV9 and TRBJ2-7; 7 positions match TRBD2. With 2 bases clipped from V and 0 bases from J, the junction kept 2 bases outside the gene matches. Looked up from germline, CDR1 is SGDLS and CDR2 is YYNGEE. This CDR3 spans 14 amino acids. The CDR3 spells CASSVGTTSYEQYF. CDR3 bases: TGTGCCAGCAGCGTCGGGACTACCTCCTACGAGCAGTACTTC.

The chain links TRBV19 to TRBJ1-5, with 8 bases identical to TRBD1. Losses at the gene ends were 4 bases for V and 3 bases for J; bases not matched to a gene: 5. Germline CDR1 is LNHDA and CDR2 is SQIVND (reference sequence). This CDR3 region has 15 residues. For the CDR3, the DNA is TGTGCCAGTAGTACGCTGGACAGGGCCAATCAGCCCCAGCATTTT. Translation: CASSTLDRANQPQHF.

The chain's CDR3 is CASSRLGNTEAFF. In DNA, the CDR3 is TGTGCCAGCAGTAGGTTAGGGAATACTGAAGCTTTCTTT. This chain links TRBV6-6 with TRBJ1-1; D remains ambiguous. CDR1 and CDR2 (germline): MNHNY, SVGAGI (reference sequence). The CDR3 contains 13 residues. With 5 bases removed from V and 5 bases from J, the gap between germline ends came to 12 bases.

V gene TRBV7-6 combines with J gene TRBJ2-1; TRBD2 matches 7 bases. J gave up 4 bases and V 5 bases, and 8 bases lay outside the gene matches. The CDR3 sequence is 15 residues long. The germline CDR1 and CDR2 sequences are SGHVS and FNYEAQ. The CDR3 loop is CASSASSGAYNEQFF. The CDR3 region has the DNA TGTGCCAGCAGCGCGTCCAGCGGGGCGTACAATGAGCAGTTCTTC.

V is TRBV5-1 and J is TRBJ2-5; D gene unclear. The ends were cut back, 0 bases at V and 1 base at J, with 10 bases in the middle. Germline loops: CDR1 SGHRS, CDR2 YFSETQ. The CDR3 contains 15 residues. The CDR3 loop reads CASSLGVRFQETQYF. In DNA, the CDR3 is TGCGCCAGCAGCTTGGGAGTGAGATTCCAAGAGACCCAGTACTTC.

The genes are TRBV6-5 and TRBJ2-5; no definite D call. The CDR3 sequence is 11 residues long. Looked up from germline, CDR1 is MNHEY and CDR2 is SVGAGI. V gave up 0 bases and J gave up 5 bases, with 1 base separating them. The CDR3 region is CASSYSETQYF. Written as DNA, the CDR3 is TGTGCCAGCAGTTACTCGGAGACCCAGTACTTC.

V usage is TRBV9 and J usage is TRBJ1-1; maybe TRBD1 (5 bases). The germline CDR1 and CDR2 sequences are SGDLS and YYNGEE. V lost 4 bases, J lost 7 bases, and 20 bases lay in between. The CDR3 extends over 15 amino acids. The CDR3 here is CASSPQAGRGDEAFF. The CDR3 DNA sequence: TGTGCCAGCAGCCCCCAGGCAGGGCGAGGGGATGAAGCTTTCTTT.